This T cell receptor (beta chain) was identified in a study of Graves' ophthalmopathy and Graves' hyperthyroidism. Deletions cut 3 bases from V and 0 bases from J, with 9 bases between. The CDR3 extends over 15 amino acids. The germline CDR1 and CDR2 sequences are LNHNV and YYDKDF (reference sequence). This clonotype has just a few counts. Amplification of TCR beta CDR3 regions used RNA transcripts. An initial RT-PCR round employing HTBI primers preceded a second-round multiplex PCR. MiXCR, applied by TCRdb to the multiplex PCR reads, yields one record per CDR3 protein. The repertoire holds hundreds of thousands of distinct CDR3 sequences, with about 38% as singletons.

The chain carries TRBV15 and TRBJ2-1; D ambiguous. Input material: peripheral blood. The clonotype comes from an adult man with Graves' ophthalmopathy. The CDR3 reads CATSSVRSSYNEQFF. CDR3 DNA sequence: TGTGCCACCAGCAGTGTGCGGAGCTCCTACAATGAGCAGTTCTTC. The whole variable domain, filled in from reference TRBV15 and TRBJ2-1, reads DAMVIQNPRYQVTQFGKPVTLSCSQTLNHNVMYWYQQKSSQAPKLLFHYYDKDFNNEADTPDNFQSRRPNTSFCFLDIRSPGLGDTAMYLCATSSVRSSYNEQFFGPGTRLTVL.